One and the same sample provided the 24 T cell receptor beta chains below, sequenced in a study of read filtering for tumor transcriptome and immune sequencing. This library used roughly 370 ng RNA and molecular barcoded adaptors spanning alpha/delta and beta/gamma chains. TCRdb re-derived calls from the reads in MiXCR, one entry per CDR3 protein. This table has about 38,000 distinct CDR3 sequences, roughly 13% appearing once. Sequencing input: a population of CD138-negative cells sorted from bone marrow. Every receptor here comes from a donor at least 40 years old with multiple myeloma.

In this sample, this clonotype turned up many times. The rearrangement joins TRBV28 to TRBJ2-7, with D uncertain. V was pared by 6 bases and J by 0 bases, with 3 bases between. The CDR3 contains 11 residues. Germline V lookup: CDR1 MDHEN, CDR2 SYDVKM. DNA of the CDR3: TGTGCCAGCAGCGTCTCCTACGAGCAGTACTTC. Protein sequence: CASSVSYEQYF.

This clonotype has a count of ten or more. This chain links TRBV11-2 with TRBJ2-6; D ambiguous. V was clipped by 4 bases and J by 4 bases, with 5 bases between them. The CDR3 has 13 residues. From germline, CDR1 is SGHAT and CDR2 FQNNGV. The CDR3 coding sequence is TGTGCCAGCAGCTCCACAGGGGCCAACGTCCTGACTTTC. Its translation: CASSSTGANVLTF.

This chain uses TRBV24-1 with TRBJ2-7, with D unclear. The germline V and J ends were trimmed by 7 bases and 5 bases, with 5 bases remaining between them. The CDR3 is 10 residues long. Germline V gene lookup returns CDR1 KGHDR and CDR2 SFDVKD. The CDR3 region has the DNA TGTGCCACCAGGGGCCACGAGCAGTACTTC. Its translation is CATRGHEQYF.

In its sample, this clonotype is medium-sized. The chain links TRBV7-9 to TRBJ2-1; TRBD2 is a possible D gene (6 bases). The CDR3 loop spans 13 amino acids. The V and J ends lost 4 bases and 7 bases respectively, with 11 bases between them. Germline CDR1 SEHNR, CDR2 FQNEAQ (reference sequence). CDR3 coding DNA: TGTGCCAGCAGCTCCCCCGGAGGGAATGAGCAGTTCTTC. Translation: CASSSPGGNEQFF.

This clonotype showed up many times. This sequence joins TRBV15 and TRBJ2-5; a weak D match, TRBD2 (5 bases). With 0 bases removed from V and 9 bases from J, the gap between germline ends came to 11 bases. The CDR3 is 13 residues long. Germline CDR1 LNHNV, CDR2 YYDKDF (reference sequence). CDR3 bases: TGTGCCACCAGCAGAGATTGGACCGGGGCCCAGTACTTC. This encodes CATSRDWTGAQYF.

In its sample, this clonotype was seen many times. J is TRBJ2-5 and V is TRBV7-9, with D unclear. V lost 6 bases and J 2 bases, leaving 10 bases between the germline ends. In germline, CDR1 is SEHNR, CDR2 FQNEAQ (reference sequence). The length of the CDR3 is 13 residues. The CDR3 DNA follows: TGTGCCAGCAGAACCGCCCGTCAAGAGACCCAGTACTTC. It yields the protein CASRTARQETQYF.

This clonotype was seen many times. The genes are TRBV10-3 and TRBJ2-1; 7 nucleotides line up with TRBD2. This CDR3 contains 14 residues. Germline CDR1 ENHRY, CDR2 SYGVKD. V was clipped by 4 bases and J by 4 bases; unmatched bases: 4. The CDR3 protein is CAISGGTTYNEQFF. In nucleotides, the CDR3 is TGTGCCATCAGTGGGGGGACTACTTACAATGAGCAGTTCTTC.

This clonotype was seen a few times. A much larger clone sits a single nucleotide away, making a read error possible. The V call is TRBV12-3 or TRBV12-4, the J call TRBJ1-1, with TRBD1 matching 9 bases. This CDR3 spans 14 amino acids. The CDR3 nucleotides read TGTGCCAGCAGACGGGACAGGGTATACACTGAAGCTCTCTTT. Protein: CASRRDRVYTEALF.

This clonotype was picked up a small number of times. The J gene is TRBJ2-3, the V gene TRBV28, with D unclear. This CDR3 is 13 amino acids long. The germline V and J ends were trimmed by 5 bases and 5 bases, with 11 bases remaining between them. Germline CDR1 reads MDHEN; CDR2 reads SYDVKM. The CDR3 DNA reads TGTGCCAGCAGTGAACCCTTGGGAGATACGCAGTATTTT. This gives the protein CASSEPLGDTQYF.

There are many counts of this clonotype. The V call is TRBV4-1, the J call TRBJ2-5; 7 bases match TRBD2. J gave up 7 bases and V 0 bases, and 17 bases lay outside the gene matches. Germline assignment: CDR1 MGHRA and CDR2 YSYEKL. The CDR3 extends over 18 amino acids. The CDR3 DNA sequence: TGCGCCAGCAGCCAAGATTTTCCTTCGGGAGGCAGGGTCGGGACCCAGTACTTC. This gives the protein CASSQDFPSGGRVGTQYF.

This clonotype was recorded many times. The chain carries TRBV5-1 and TRBJ2-7, with D possibly TRBD1 on 6 matching bases. V gave up 0 bases and J gave up 3 bases, with 7 bases separating them. CDR1 SGHRS and CDR2 YFSETQ come from the germline V gene. The CDR3 contains 13 residues. CDR3 loop: CASSLEQGYEQYF. The CDR3 DNA is TGCGCCAGCAGCTTGGAACAGGGCTACGAGCAGTACTTC. Full variable domain (outside the CDR3, taken from reference TRBV5-1 and TRBJ2-7): KAGVTQTPRYLIKTRGQQVTLSCSPISGHRSVSWYQQTPGQGLQFLFEYFSETQRNKGNFPGRFSGRQFSNSRSEMNVSTLELGDSALYLCASSLEQGYEQYFGPGTRLTVT.

This clonotype was found many times. The J gene is TRBJ2-1, the V gene TRBV7-2, with 8 bases fitting TRBD1. Germline V gene data show CDR1 as SGHTA and CDR2 as FQGNSA. Trimming removed 4 bases from V and 0 bases from J; junction bases left unmatched: 2. CDR3 length: 15 amino acids. CDR3 loop: CASSWDRYSYNEQFF. CDR3 DNA sequence: TGTGCCAGCAGCTGGGACAGGTACTCCTACAATGAGCAGTTCTTC. Together with reference TRBV7-2 and TRBJ2-1, the CDR3 gives the full variable domain: GAGVSQSPSNKVTEKGKDVELRCDPISGHTALYWYRQSLGQGLEFLIYFQGNSAPDKSGLPSDRFSAERTGGSVSTLTIQRTQQEDSAVYLCASSWDRYSYNEQFFGPGTRLTVL.

On this clonotype: Possible read error: a much larger clone is one base away. The CDR3 loop reads CASGQDRLDYTGELFF. Written as DNA, the CDR3 is TGCGCCAGCGGCCAAGATCGACTAGATTACACCGGGGAGCTGTTTTTT. The chain couples TRBV4-3 to TRBJ2-2; D might be TRBD2 (6 bases). CDR3 length: 16 amino acids. CDR1 is LGHNA, CDR2 YSLEER, per germline.

This clonotype was seen repeatedly, ten times or more. The chain is built from TRBV6-2 or TRBV6-3 and TRBJ2-1, with 9 positions matching TRBD2. The CDR3 has 17 amino acids. Per germline, CDR1 MNHEY and CDR2 SVGEGT. Losses at the gene ends were 6 bases for V and 0 bases for J; bases not matched to a gene: 9. DNA for the CDR3: TGTGCCAGCAGCTCGGTAAGCGGGAGGCCCTCCTACAATGAGCAGTTCTTC. Amino acids: CASSSVSGRPSYNEQFF.

This clonotype was seen a handful of times. This chain connects TRBV5-1 to TRBJ2-7; possible D gene TRBD2, 7 bases. Germline V gives CDR1 SGHRS, CDR2 YFSETQ. V lost 4 bases, J lost 7 bases, and 21 bases lay in between. CDR3 length equals 15 residues. CDR3 nucleotide sequence: TGCGCCAGCAGCCTTCAAGGACGGGGGGCGGGTGAGCAGTACTTC. This sequence encodes CASSLQGRGAGEQYF.

This clonotype has at least ten counts. The V and J genes are TRBV5-1 and TRBJ2-5, with D possibly matching TRBD2 (5 bases). The CDR3 loop spans 14 amino acids. Germline V gene data show CDR1 as SGHRS and CDR2 as YFSETQ. The V end was cut by 5 bases, the J end by 5 bases, with 16 bases between. CDR3 sequence reads: CASSFPGIEETQYF. The CDR3 coding sequence is TGCGCCAGCAGTTTTCCGGGGATTGAGGAGACCCAGTACTTC.

This clonotype was seen repeatedly, ten times or more. This chain links TRBV28 with TRBJ2-3, with D perhaps matching TRBD2 (5 bases). CDR1 is MDHEN, CDR2 SYDVKM, per germline. The CDR3 is made up of 13 amino acids. Trimming removed 3 bases at V and 13 bases at J, with 17 bases between. The CDR3: CASSLAGATNEYF. The CDR3 nucleotides are TGTGCCAGCAGTTTGGCGGGTGCTACAAACGAGTATTTT.

This clonotype turned up a few times. This may stem from a read error, because a much larger clone lies one nucleotide away. This rearrangement joins TRBV29-1 to TRBJ2-3; tentatively, D is TRBD1 (6 bases). Germline V gene sequence: CDR1 SQVTM, CDR2 ANQGSEA. CDR3 size: 14 residues. The CDR3 region is CSVAIGRGTDAQYF. For the CDR3, the DNA is TGCAGCGTCGCAATAGGCAGGGGTACAGATGCGCAGTATTTT.

In its sample, this clonotype was seen many times. The V and J genes are TRBV7-9 and TRBJ2-1; 8 bases agree with TRBD2. CDR3 size: 16 residues. Germline CDR1 is SEHNR and CDR2 is FQNEAQ (reference sequence). The trim removed 4 bases at V and 0 bases at J, leaving 5 bases unmatched. CDR3 amino acids: CASSSTLAGSYNEQFF. The CDR3 DNA is TGTGCCAGCAGCTCCACTCTAGCGGGCTCCTACAATGAGCAGTTCTTC.

This clonotype was counted at least ten times. This chain uses TRBV29-1 with TRBJ1-5; 7 positions match TRBD1. V lost 7 bases and J lost 0; bases outside the gene matches: 9. This CDR3 is built from 15 residues. Germline loops: CDR1 SQVTM, CDR2 ANQGSEA. The chain's CDR3 is CSAARTGLSNQPQHF. CDR3 nucleotide sequence: TGCAGCGCCGCACGGACAGGCCTTAGCAATCAGCCCCAGCATTTT. The entire variable domain, with the rest obtained from reference TRBV29-1 and TRBJ1-5, is as follows: SAVISQKPSRDICQRGTSLTIQCQVDSQVTMMFWYRQQPGQSLTLIATANQGSEATYESGFVIDKFPISRPNLTFSTLTVSNMSPEDSSIYLCSAARTGLSNQPQHFGDGTRLSIL.

This clonotype was recorded a few times. A much larger clone is a single base away; this may be a read error. The rearrangement joins TRBV28 to TRBJ2-3, with a tentative D call TRBD2 (5 bases). This CDR3 is built from 17 residues. Germline V lookup: CDR1 MDHEN, CDR2 SYDVKM. The CDR3: CASRPSGRVASTDMQYF. CDR3 coding DNA: TGTGCCAGCAGGCCCTCGGGCCGAGTCGCTAGCACAGATATGCAGTATTTT.

Notes on this clonotype: A much bigger clone sits one base away, suggesting this may be a read error. The V gene is TRBV20-1, the J gene TRBJ1-4; D uncertain. The end of the DNA fits TRBJ2-3 better, so the J call may be wrong. CDR3 size: 12 residues. Germline V CDR1 and CDR2: DFQATT, SNEGSKA (reference sequence). The CDR3 is CSVTRNRDTQYF. For the CDR3, the DNA is TGCAGTGTTACGCGTAATAGGGATACGCAGTATTTT.

This clonotype was counted many times. This chain joins TRBV5-4 and TRBJ2-7; maybe TRBD1 (6 bases). This CDR3 contains 15 residues. Trimming left V 4 bases short and J 1 base short, with 15 bases between. Germline CDR1 is SGHNT and CDR2 is YYREEE (reference sequence). This chain's CDR3 is CASSRMTGNSYEQYF. CDR3 in DNA: TGTGCCAGCAGCCGCATGACAGGAAATTCCTACGAGCAGTACTTC.

With respect to this clonotype: This likely came from a read error, as a far larger clone is one base away. The chain carries TRBV5-1 and TRBJ2-1; D is perhaps TRBD2 (5 bases). CDR1 is SGHRS, CDR2 YFSETQ, per germline. The CDR3 has 16 amino acids. CDR3 protein: CASSLAASRRKDEQFF. In DNA form, the CDR3 reads TGTGCCAGCAGCTTGGCGGCTAGCAGGAGGAAGGATGAGCAGTTCTTC.